The 31 T cell receptor beta chains below all came from one sample that was sequenced in a study of yellow fever vaccine responses in identical twins. A single record per CDR3 protein comes from TCRdb applying MiXCR to the RT-PCR reads. The sample contains around 3,000 distinct CDR3 sequences, 70% to 90% of which appear only once. The sequencing here drew on T cells from blood (PBMCs), unsorted or a sorted subset (not recorded which), taken before or after yellow fever vaccination (not recorded which). These receptors were obtained from a female donor who received the yellow fever vaccine.

The rearrangement uses TRBV11-3 and TRBJ1-1; no firm D call. The CDR3 is made up of 13 amino acids. V lost 3 bases and J lost 2, with 7 bases in between. In germline, CDR1 is SGHNT, CDR2 YENEEA. The CDR3 bases are TGTGCCAGCAGCTTGACACCTAACACTGAAGCTTTCTTT. It codes for CASSLTPNTEAFF. Full variable domain (missing parts from reference TRBV11-3 and TRBJ1-1): EAGVVQSPRYKIIEKKQPVAFWCNPISGHNTLYWYLQNLGQGPELLIRYENEEAVDDSQLPKDRFSAERLKGVDSTLKIQPAELGDSAVYLCASSLTPNTEAFFGQGTRLTVV.

The J gene is TRBJ2-7, the V gene TRBV28, with D perhaps matching TRBD1 or TRBD2 (5 bases each). The CDR3 totals 14 residues. Trimming shortened V by 1 base and J by 6 bases, and 13 bases separated the two germline ends. From germline, CDR1 is MDHEN and CDR2 SYDVKM. The CDR3 is CASSLLGGGPEQYV. For the CDR3, the DNA is TGTGCCAGCAGTTTATTGGGTGGGGGTCCCGAGCAGTACGTC.

This chain joins TRBV20-1 and TRBJ2-7, with 7 bases fitting TRBD2. The junction had 8 bases not matched to a gene; V was cut back by 1 base and J by 5 bases. The germline CDR1 and CDR2 sequences are DFQATT and SNEGSKA (reference sequence). CDR3 size: 14 residues. This chain's CDR3 is CSARATSVWDEQYF. CDR3 nucleotide sequence: TGCAGTGCTAGAGCCACTAGCGTTTGGGACGAGCAGTACTTC.

The chain employs TRBV18 and TRBJ1-3; D unclear. V dropped 2 bases and J dropped 0 bases, with 8 bases sitting between them. The CDR3 totals 15 residues. CDR1 and CDR2 from the germline V gene are KGHSH and LQKENI. Here the CDR3 DNA reads TGTGCCAGCTCACCATTTCCCGACTCTGGAAACACCATATATTTT. Its translation is CASSPFPDSGNTIYF.

This clonotype was detected once. The chain couples TRBV11-3 to TRBJ1-1; D is ambiguous. There are 13 residues in the CDR3. Germline V CDR1 and CDR2: SGHNT, YENEEA. V lost 9 bases to trimming and J lost 1 base, with 12 bases between them. CDR3 in DNA: TGTGCCAGTGCGAGGGCAGGGAACACTGAAGCTTTCTTT. It specifies CASARAGNTEAFF.

The chain links TRBV5-1 to TRBJ1-1, with D hard to call. The CDR3 contains 15 residues. V was trimmed by 4 bases and J by 0 bases, leaving 13 bases between them. Germline-derived CDR1 and CDR2 are SGHRS and YFSETQ. As DNA, the CDR3 is TGCGCCAGCAGCCCCCTCGGAGCAGTGAACACTGAAGCTTTCTTT. Protein sequence: CASSPLGAVNTEAFF.

This chain links TRBV29-1 with TRBJ1-2; no firm D call. CDR3 length equals 13 residues. Germline V gives CDR1 SQVTM, CDR2 ANQGSEA. The V end was cut by 6 bases, the J end by 0 bases, with 11 bases between. The CDR3 reads CSVPSQANYGYTF. The CDR3 DNA reads as TGCAGCGTCCCAAGTCAGGCTAACTATGGCTACACCTTC. Based on the CDR3 plus reference TRBV29-1 and TRBJ1-2, the full variable domain is SAVISQKPSRDICQRGTSLTIQCQVDSQVTMMFWYRQQPGQSLTLIATANQGSEATYESGFVIDKFPISRPNLTFSTLTVSNMSPEDSSIYLCSVPSQANYGYTFGSGTRLTVV.

The CDR3 DNA reads as TGTGCCAGCTCACTTCAGGGGGCGAGCGGTGAGCAGTTCTTC. Protein product: CASSLQGASGEQFF. This sequence joins TRBV18 and TRBJ2-1; 8 nucleotides agree with TRBD1. Germline V lookup: CDR1 KGHSH, CDR2 LQKENI. J was trimmed by 9 bases and V by 4 bases; bases with no gene match: 8. The CDR3 has 14 amino acids.

The chain recombines TRBV19 with TRBJ2-3; 12 positions match TRBD1. V gave up 4 bases and J gave up 4 bases; unmatched junction bases: 3. The CDR3 sequence is 15 residues long. The V gene's germline CDR1 is LNHDA and CDR2 SQIVND (reference sequence). CDR3 nucleotide sequence: TGTGCCAGTAGTACCGGGACAGGGGGCTCAGATACGCAGTATTTT. Translating gives CASSTGTGGSDTQYF.

DNA for the CDR3: TGTGCCAGCAGCGTAGAGACAGGGAGCTCCTATAATTCACCCCTCCACTTT. It yields the protein CASSVETGSSYNSPLHF. The chain couples TRBV9 to TRBJ1-6, with 7 bases matching TRBD1. Germline CDR1 reads SGDLS; CDR2 reads YYNGEE. The V gene end was trimmed by 0 bases and the J gene end by 0 bases; junction bases not matched to a gene: 3. The CDR3 contains 17 residues.

This rearrangement joins TRBV9 to TRBJ2-3; 9 bases align to TRBD2. Trimming at V came to 7 bases and at J to 6 bases, leaving 12 bases not matched to a gene. Germline V CDR1 and CDR2: SGDLS, YYNGEE. The CDR3 covers 15 residues. The DNA of the CDR3 is TGTGCCAGCCATCCGTTAGCGGGAGTGTTGGATACGCAGTATTTT. Translation gives CASHPLAGVLDTQYF.

The chain employs TRBV28 and TRBJ2-4; D is possibly TRBD2 (5 bases). Between the trimmed V and J ends, which lost 4 bases and 7 bases, there was a span of 17 bases. Germline CDR1 and CDR2: MDHEN and SYDVKM. The CDR3 extends over 15 amino acids. DNA of the CDR3: TGTGCCAGCAGTTCGGGAAAACCGGGAAATAACATTCAGTACTTC. This sequence encodes CASSSGKPGNNIQYF. Together with reference TRBV28 and TRBJ2-4, the CDR3 gives the full variable domain: DVKVTQSSRYLVKRTGEKVFLECVQDMDHENMFWYRQDPGLGLRLIYFSYDVKMKEKGDIPEGYSVSREKKERFSLILESASTNQTSMYLCASSSGKPGNNIQYFGAGTRLSVL.

As DNA, the CDR3 is TGTGCCAGTAGCAATGGGAGAACCTACGAGCAGTACTTC. This codes for CASSNGRTYEQYF. This chain connects TRBV19 to TRBJ2-7; tentative D call: TRBD2 (5 bases). Germline CDR1 LNHDA, CDR2 SQIVND (reference sequence). This CDR3 spans 13 amino acids. V gave up 6 bases and J gave up 2 bases, with 11 bases separating them.

The chain joins TRBV11-2 to TRBJ2-7, with a weak D call TRBD1 (6 bases). CDR3 length equals 12 residues. The ends were cut back, 2 bases at V and 6 bases at J, with 8 bases in the middle. Germline V lookup: CDR1 SGHAT, CDR2 FQNNGV. The CDR3 loop is CASSLWGREQYF. The CDR3, as DNA: TGTGCCAGCAGCTTATGGGGGCGCGAGCAGTACTTC.

The V and J genes are TRBV13 and TRBJ1-5; D unresolved. The germline V gene has CDR1 PRHDT and CDR2 FYEKMQ (reference sequence). The CDR3 is made up of 11 amino acids. Trimming left V 8 bases short and J 3 bases short, with 5 bases between. The CDR3 DNA reads TGTGCCAGCGGCTACAATCAGCCCCAGCATTTT. Its translation: CASGYNQPQHF.

This sequence joins TRBV11-1 and TRBJ2-1, with TRBD2 matching 7 bases. CDR1 and CDR2 from the germline V gene are SGHAT and FQDESV (reference sequence). The V segment lost 4 bases and the J segment 0 bases; nucleotides outside the gene matches: 3. This CDR3 region has 15 residues. This CDR3 is CASSSSGSSYNEQFF. DNA for the CDR3: TGTGCCAGCAGCTCTAGCGGAAGCTCCTACAATGAGCAGTTCTTC. The full variable domain, its missing parts supplied by reference TRBV11-1 and TRBJ2-1, is EAEVAQSPRYKITEKSQAVAFWCDPISGHATLYWYRQILGQGPELLVQFQDESVVDDSQLPKDRFSAERLKGVDSTLKIQPAELGDSAMYLCASSSSGSSYNEQFFGPGTRLTVL.

The V call is TRBV3-1, the J call TRBJ1-1, with no clear D. Germline V gene sequence: CDR1 LGHDT, CDR2 YNNKEL (reference sequence). Between the trimmed V and J ends, which lost 1 base and 6 bases, there was a span of 15 bases. This CDR3 has 15 amino acids. CDR3 DNA sequence: TGTGCCAGCAGCCAAGCAAAGACACCGAAATCTGAAGCTTTCTTT. Translation gives CASSQAKTPKSEAFF.

The chain uses TRBV20-1 and TRBJ2-6; D call uncertain. Germline CDR1 is DFQATT and CDR2 is SNEGSKA (reference sequence). The V and J ends lost 2 bases and 4 bases respectively, with 6 bases between them. The CDR3 runs 13 residues. The CDR3 spells CSARTAGANVLTF. The DNA for the CDR3 is TGCAGTGCTAGAACGGCCGGGGCCAACGTCCTGACTTTC.

The chain joins TRBV23-1 to TRBJ2-1, with D possibly matching TRBD2 (5 bases). TRBV23-1 qualifies as an ORF whose function is uncertain. The V end was cut by 1 base, the J end by 0 bases, with 13 bases between. The CDR3 totals 17 residues. The CDR3 loop reads CASSQYSGGLSYNEQFF. CDR3 nucleotide sequence: TGCGCCAGCAGTCAATACTCAGGCGGACTCTCCTACAATGAGCAGTTCTTC.

The rearrangement uses TRBV4-1 and TRBJ2-1, with TRBD2 matching over 14 bases. Germline values: CDR1 MGHRA, CDR2 YSYEKL. Trimming at V came to 1 base and at J to 7 bases, leaving 3 bases not matched to a gene. The CDR3 consists of 16 residues. Here the CDR3 reads CASSQGTSGGYNEQFF. The CDR3 bases are TGCGCCAGCAGCCAAGGGACTAGCGGGGGGTATAATGAGCAGTTCTTC.

The CDR3 here is CSAGTDQNTEAFF. CDR3 in DNA: TGCAGTGCCGGGACAGACCAGAACACTGAAGCTTTCTTT. The chain combines TRBV20-1 with TRBJ1-1, with 7 bases lining up with TRBD1. Germline CDR1 is DFQATT and CDR2 is SNEGSKA (reference sequence). This CDR3 comprises 13 residues. Unmatched junction bases numbered 5, after V lost 6 bases and J lost 1 base.

This clonotype was observed a handful of times. The V gene is TRBV2, the J gene TRBJ2-3; 8 bases agree with TRBD1. The CDR3 is made up of 13 amino acids. The V gene end was trimmed by 7 bases and the J gene end by 2 bases; junction bases not matched to a gene: 2. Germline V gene sequence: CDR1 SNHLY, CDR2 FYNNEI. The CDR3 here is CASTRGPTDTQYF. The CDR3 DNA is TGTGCCAGCACCAGGGGGCCCACAGATACGCAGTATTTT.

Comments on this clonotype: Compared with germline, one end of the junction differs, possibly owing to a read error. The chain is built from TRBV11-1 and TRBJ1-4; D call uncertain. The CDR3 spans 15 residues. Germline CDR1 SGHAT, CDR2 FQDESV (reference sequence). The CDR3 region is CASSLGGGRGEKLFF. CDR3 DNA: TGTGCCAGCAGCTTAGGTGGAGGGCGCGGTGAAAAACTGTTTTTC.

This sequence joins TRBV7-6 and TRBJ2-3, with D uncertain. Trimming took off 1 base at V and 3 bases at J, with 11 bases between the two ends. Germline CDR1 SGHVS, CDR2 FNYEAQ. The CDR3 consists of 15 residues. The CDR3 coding sequence is TGTGCCAGCAGCTTAGATCAGGTTGGGACAGATACGCAGTATTTT. It encodes CASSLDQVGTDTQYF.

The chain combines TRBV15 with TRBJ1-5, with a tentative D call TRBD1 (5 bases). The V end lost 1 base, the J end lost 5 bases, and 9 bases lay between the germline ends. This CDR3 is 14 amino acids long. CDR1 is LNHNV, CDR2 YYDKDF, per germline (reference sequence). The CDR3 region has the DNA TGTGCCACCAGCAGAGTCAGGGTTGATCAGCCCCAGCATTTT. Encoded protein: CATSRVRVDQPQHF. Supplemented by reference TRBV15 and TRBJ1-5, the full variable domain reads DAMVIQNPRYQVTQFGKPVTLSCSQTLNHNVMYWYQQKSSQAPKLLFHYYDKDFNNEADTPDNFQSRRPNTSFCFLDIRSPGLGDTAMYLCATSRVRVDQPQHFGDGTRLSIL.

This chain joins TRBV13 and TRBJ1-5, with D possibly being TRBD1 (5 bases). The CDR3 contains 12 residues. CDR1 and CDR2 from the germline V gene are PRHDT and FYEKMQ (reference sequence). The ends were cut back, 8 bases at V and 2 bases at J, with 7 bases in the middle. CDR3 region: CASARGNQPQHF. CDR3 in DNA: TGTGCCAGCGCCAGGGGCAATCAGCCCCAGCATTTT.

This clonotype came up once. This chain uses TRBV23-1 with TRBJ1-2; a possible D gene is TRBD1 (6 bases). TRBV23-1 has ORF status, its function being uncertain. The CDR3 has 14 amino acids. V shed 1 base and J shed 5 bases, with 11 bases lying between them. CDR3 loop: CASSQWTESYGYTF. The CDR3 DNA follows: TGCGCCAGCAGTCAATGGACAGAGTCGTATGGCTACACCTTC.

The table lists this clonotype with a count of one. The chain combines TRBV2 with TRBJ2-1; 10 bases line up with TRBD1. J gave up 4 bases and V 6 bases, and 6 bases lay outside the gene matches. The length of the CDR3 is 15 residues. Germline loops: CDR1 SNHLY, CDR2 FYNNEI. CDR3 amino acids: CASRSGTGVYNEQFF. The CDR3 DNA is TGTGCCAGCAGATCCGGGACAGGGGTATACAATGAGCAGTTCTTC. The whole variable domain, filled in from reference TRBV2 and TRBJ2-1, reads EPEVTQTPSHQVTQMGQEVILRCVPISNHLYFYWYRQILGQKVEFLVSFYNNEISEKSEIFDDQFSVERPDGSNFTLKIRSTKLEDSAMYFCASRSGTGVYNEQFFGPGTRLTVL.

The CDR3, as DNA: TGTGCCAGCAGCCAAGCTCGGCAGGAGGTAGATACGCAGTATTTT. Amino acids: CASSQARQEVDTQYF. V is TRBV4-2 and J is TRBJ2-3; possible D gene TRBD2, 5 bases. V lost 1 base to trimming and J lost 5 bases, with 13 bases between them. CDR3 length equals 15 residues. Per the germline V gene, CDR1 is LGHNA and CDR2 is YNFKEQ.

The chain has TRBV18 and TRBJ1-5; D remains unclear. This CDR3 contains 14 residues. Deletions cut 3 bases from V and 0 bases from J, with 6 bases between. The germline CDR1 and CDR2 sequences are KGHSH and LQKENI. In nucleotides, the CDR3 is TGTGCCAGCTCACCCTCTATTAGCAATCAGCCCCAGCATTTT. Residues: CASSPSISNQPQHF.

The V call is TRBV2, the J call TRBJ2-3; D may be TRBD1 or TRBD2 (5 bases each). Germline V gene data show CDR1 as SNHLY and CDR2 as FYNNEI. The CDR3 is 13 residues long. V was pared by 6 bases and J by 2 bases, with 9 bases between. CDR3 nucleotide sequence: TGTGCCAGCAGGAGGGGCCCCACAGATACGCAGTATTTT. Its translation: CASRRGPTDTQYF. The whole variable domain, filled in from reference TRBV2 and TRBJ2-3, reads EPEVTQTPSHQVTQMGQEVILRCVPISNHLYFYWYRQILGQKVEFLVSFYNNEISEKSEIFDDQFSVERPDGSNFTLKIRSTKLEDSAMYFCASRRGPTDTQYFGPGTRLTVL.